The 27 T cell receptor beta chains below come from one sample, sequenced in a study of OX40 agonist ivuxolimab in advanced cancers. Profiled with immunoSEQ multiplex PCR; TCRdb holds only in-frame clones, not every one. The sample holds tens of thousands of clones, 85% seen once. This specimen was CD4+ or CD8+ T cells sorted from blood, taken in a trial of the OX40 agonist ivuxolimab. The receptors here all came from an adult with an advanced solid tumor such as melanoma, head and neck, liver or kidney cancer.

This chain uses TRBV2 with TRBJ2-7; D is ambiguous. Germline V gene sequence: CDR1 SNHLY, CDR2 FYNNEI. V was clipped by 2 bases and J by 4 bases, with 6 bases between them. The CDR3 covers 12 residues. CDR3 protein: CASSEIGYEQYF. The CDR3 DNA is TGTGCCAGCAGTGAAATCGGGTACGAGCAGTACTTC.

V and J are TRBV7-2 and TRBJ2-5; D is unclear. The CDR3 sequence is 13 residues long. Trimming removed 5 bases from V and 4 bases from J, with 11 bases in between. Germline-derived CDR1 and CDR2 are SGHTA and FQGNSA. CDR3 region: CASSQTVGETQYF. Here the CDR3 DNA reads TGTGCCAGCAGCCAGACGGTTGGAGAGACCCAGTACTTC. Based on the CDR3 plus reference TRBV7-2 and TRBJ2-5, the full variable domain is GAGVSQSPSNKVTEKGKDVELRCDPISGHTALYWYRQSLGQGLEFLIYFQGNSAPDKSGLPSDRFSAERTGGSVSTLTIQRTQQEDSAVYLCASSQTVGETQYFGPGTRLLVL.

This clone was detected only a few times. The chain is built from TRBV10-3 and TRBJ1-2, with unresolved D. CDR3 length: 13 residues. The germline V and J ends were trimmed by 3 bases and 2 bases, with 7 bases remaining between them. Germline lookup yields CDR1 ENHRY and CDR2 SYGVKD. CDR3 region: CAISDSPNYGYTF. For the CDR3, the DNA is TGTGCCATCAGTGATTCGCCGAACTATGGCTACACCTTC.

CDR3 sequence reads: CASSESETGSSYGYTF. The CDR3 DNA follows: TGTGCCAGCAGTGAATCAGAGACAGGGTCTAGCTATGGCTACACCTTC. The chain is built from TRBV6-1 and TRBJ1-2; 7 nucleotides agree with TRBD1. V lost 2 bases and J lost 4; bases outside the gene matches: 10. The CDR3 totals 16 residues. Germline V gene data show CDR1 as MNHNS and CDR2 as SASEGT.

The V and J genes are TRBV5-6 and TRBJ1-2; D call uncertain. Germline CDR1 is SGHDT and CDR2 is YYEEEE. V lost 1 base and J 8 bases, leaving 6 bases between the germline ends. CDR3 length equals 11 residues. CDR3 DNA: TGTGCCAGCAGCTTGTTTGGGGGCTACACCTTC. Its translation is CASSLFGGYTF.

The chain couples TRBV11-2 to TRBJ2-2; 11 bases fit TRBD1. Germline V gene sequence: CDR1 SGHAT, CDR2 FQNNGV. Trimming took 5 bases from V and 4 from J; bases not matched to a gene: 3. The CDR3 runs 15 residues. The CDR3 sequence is CASSRDRGSTGELFF. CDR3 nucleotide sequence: TGTGCCAGCAGCCGGGACAGGGGGAGCACCGGGGAGCTGTTTTTT.

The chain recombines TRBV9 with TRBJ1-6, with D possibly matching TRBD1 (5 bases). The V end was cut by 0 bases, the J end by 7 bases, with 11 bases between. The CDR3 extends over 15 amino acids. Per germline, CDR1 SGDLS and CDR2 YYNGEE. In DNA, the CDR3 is TGTGCCAGCAGCGTAGCCCCGGGGGAAAATTCACCCCTCCACTTT. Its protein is CASSVAPGENSPLHF. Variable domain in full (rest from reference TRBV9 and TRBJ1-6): DSGVTQTPKHLITATGQRVTLRCSPRSGDLSVYWYQQSLDQGLQFLIQYYNGEERAKGNILERFSAQQFPDLHSELNLSSLELGDSALYFCASSVAPGENSPLHFGNGTRLTVT.

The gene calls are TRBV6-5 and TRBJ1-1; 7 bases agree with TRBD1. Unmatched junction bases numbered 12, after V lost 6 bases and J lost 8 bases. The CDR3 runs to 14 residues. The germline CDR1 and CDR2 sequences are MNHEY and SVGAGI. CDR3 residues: CASSPGTVRPEAFF. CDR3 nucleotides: TGTGCCAGCAGCCCTGGGACAGTACGTCCCGAAGCTTTCTTT.

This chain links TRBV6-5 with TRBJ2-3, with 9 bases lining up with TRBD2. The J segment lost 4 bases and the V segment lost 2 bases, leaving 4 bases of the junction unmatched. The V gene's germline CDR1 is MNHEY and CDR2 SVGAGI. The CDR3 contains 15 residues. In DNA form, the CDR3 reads TGTGCCAGCAGTTACCTTCTAGCGGGGTCAGATACGCAGTATTTT. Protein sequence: CASSYLLAGSDTQYF.

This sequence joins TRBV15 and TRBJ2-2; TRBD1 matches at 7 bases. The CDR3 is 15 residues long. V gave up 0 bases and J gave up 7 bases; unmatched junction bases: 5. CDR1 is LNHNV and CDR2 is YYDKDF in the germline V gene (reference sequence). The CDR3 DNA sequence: TGTGCCACCAGCAGAGATGGAAGGGGGCACGGGGAGCTGTTTTTT. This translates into CATSRDGRGHGELFF.

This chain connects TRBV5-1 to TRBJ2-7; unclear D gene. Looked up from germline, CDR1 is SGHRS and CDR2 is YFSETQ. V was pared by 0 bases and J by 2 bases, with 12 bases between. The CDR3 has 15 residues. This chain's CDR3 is CASSLAVRNTYEQYF. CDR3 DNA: TGCGCCAGCAGCTTGGCCGTCAGGAACACCTACGAGCAGTACTTC.

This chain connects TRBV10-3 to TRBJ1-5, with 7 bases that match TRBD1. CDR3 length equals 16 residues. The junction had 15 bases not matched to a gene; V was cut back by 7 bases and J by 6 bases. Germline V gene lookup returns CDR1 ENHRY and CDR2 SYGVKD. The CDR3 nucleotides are TGTGCCATCACCAACTCTCCTACAGGGGTTGGTCAGCCCCAGCATTTT. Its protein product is CAITNSPTGVGQPQHF.

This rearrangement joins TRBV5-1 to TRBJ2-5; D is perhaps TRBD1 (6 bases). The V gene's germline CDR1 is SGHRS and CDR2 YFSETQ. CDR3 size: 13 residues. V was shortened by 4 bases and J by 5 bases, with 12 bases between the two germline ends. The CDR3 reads CASSTRGTETQYF. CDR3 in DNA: TGCGCCAGCAGCACCAGGGGCACGGAGACCCAGTACTTC.

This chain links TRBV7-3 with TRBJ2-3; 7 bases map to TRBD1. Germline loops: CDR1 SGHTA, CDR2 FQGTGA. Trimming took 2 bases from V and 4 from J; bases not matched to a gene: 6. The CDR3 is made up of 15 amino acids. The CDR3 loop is CASSLDRVVSDTQYF. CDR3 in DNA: TGTGCCAGCAGCTTAGACAGGGTGGTGTCAGATACGCAGTATTTT. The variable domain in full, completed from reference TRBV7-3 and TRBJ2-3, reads GAGVSQTPSNKVTEKGKYVELRCDPISGHTALYWYRQSLGQGPEFLIYFQGTGAADDSGLPNDRFFAVRPEGSVSTLKIQRTERGDSAVYLCASSLDRVVSDTQYFGPGTRLTVL.

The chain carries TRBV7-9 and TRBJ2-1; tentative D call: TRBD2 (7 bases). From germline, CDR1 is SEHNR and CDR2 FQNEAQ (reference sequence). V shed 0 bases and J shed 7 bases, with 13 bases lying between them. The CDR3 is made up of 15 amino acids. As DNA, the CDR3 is TGTGCCAGCAGCTTAGCGGGGGGGCACGGAAATGAGCAGTTCTTC. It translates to CASSLAGGHGNEQFF.

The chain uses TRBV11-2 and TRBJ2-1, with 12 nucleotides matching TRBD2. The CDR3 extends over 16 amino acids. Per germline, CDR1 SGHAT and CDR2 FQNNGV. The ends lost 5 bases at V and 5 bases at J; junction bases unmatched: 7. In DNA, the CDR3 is TGTGCCAGCAGCGCCCTACTAGCGGGGGGACACAATGAGCAGTTCTTC. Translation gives CASSALLAGGHNEQFF.

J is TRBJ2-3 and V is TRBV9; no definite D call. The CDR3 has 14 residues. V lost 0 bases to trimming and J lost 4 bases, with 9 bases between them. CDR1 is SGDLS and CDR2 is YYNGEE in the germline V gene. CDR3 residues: CASSVGPVSDTQYF. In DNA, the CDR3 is TGTGCCAGCAGCGTAGGGCCAGTGTCAGATACGCAGTATTTT.

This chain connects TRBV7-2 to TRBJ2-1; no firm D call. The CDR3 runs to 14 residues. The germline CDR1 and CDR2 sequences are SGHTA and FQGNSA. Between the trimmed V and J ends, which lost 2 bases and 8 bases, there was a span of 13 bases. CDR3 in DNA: TGTGCCAGCAGCTTAAGCTCCGTGCAGGATGAGCAGTTCTTC. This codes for CASSLSSVQDEQFF.

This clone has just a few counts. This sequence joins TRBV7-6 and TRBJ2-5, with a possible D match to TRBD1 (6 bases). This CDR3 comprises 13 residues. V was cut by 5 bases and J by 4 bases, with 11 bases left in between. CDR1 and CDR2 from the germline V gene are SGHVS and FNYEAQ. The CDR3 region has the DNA TGTGCCAGCAGCCCCGGGACAATAGAGACCCAGTACTTC. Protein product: CASSPGTIETQYF.

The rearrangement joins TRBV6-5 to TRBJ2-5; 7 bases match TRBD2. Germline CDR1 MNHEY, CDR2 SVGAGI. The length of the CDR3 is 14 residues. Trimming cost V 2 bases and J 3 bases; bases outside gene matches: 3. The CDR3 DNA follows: TGTGCCAGCAGTTACCGGGGAGGGGAAGAGACCCAGTACTTC. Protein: CASSYRGGEETQYF.

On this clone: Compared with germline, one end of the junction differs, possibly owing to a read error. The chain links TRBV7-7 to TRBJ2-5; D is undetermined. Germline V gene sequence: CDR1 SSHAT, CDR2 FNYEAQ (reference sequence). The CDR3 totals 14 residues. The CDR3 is CASSPSVYAETQYF. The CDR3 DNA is TGTGCTAGCAGCCCCTCGGTATATGCGGAGACCCAGTACTTC.

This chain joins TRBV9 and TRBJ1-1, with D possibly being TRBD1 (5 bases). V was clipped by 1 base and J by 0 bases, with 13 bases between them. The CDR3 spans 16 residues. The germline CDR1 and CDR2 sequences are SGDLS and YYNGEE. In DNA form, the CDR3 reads TGTGCCAGCAGCGTACATCCCCAGGGCCTGAACACTGAAGCTTTCTTT. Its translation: CASSVHPQGLNTEAFF. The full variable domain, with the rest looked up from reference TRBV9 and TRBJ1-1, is DSGVTQTPKHLITATGQRVTLRCSPRSGDLSVYWYQQSLDQGLQFLIQYYNGEERAKGNILERFSAQQFPDLHSELNLSSLELGDSALYFCASSVHPQGLNTEAFFGQGTRLTVV.

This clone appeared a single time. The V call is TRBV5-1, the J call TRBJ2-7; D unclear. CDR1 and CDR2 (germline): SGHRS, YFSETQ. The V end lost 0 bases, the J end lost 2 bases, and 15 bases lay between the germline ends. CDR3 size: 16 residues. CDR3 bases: TGCGCCAGCAGCTTGGGCTCCAGGACGGATACCTACGAGCAGTACTTC. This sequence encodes CASSLGSRTDTYEQYF. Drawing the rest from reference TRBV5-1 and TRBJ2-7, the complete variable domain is KAGVTQTPRYLIKTRGQQVTLSCSPISGHRSVSWYQQTPGQGLQFLFEYFSETQRNKGNFPGRFSGRQFSNSRSEMNVSTLELGDSALYLCASSLGSRTDTYEQYFGPGTRLTVT.

CDR3 DNA sequence: TGTGCCAGCAGCTTCGAGACAGGGCGGTACGAGCAGTACTTC. It encodes CASSFETGRYEQYF. The chain has TRBV5-5 and TRBJ2-7; 7 nucleotides line up with TRBD1. Trimming cost V 2 bases and J 4 bases; bases outside gene matches: 6. The CDR3 spans 14 residues. Germline V gene sequence: CDR1 SGHKS, CDR2 YYEKEE (reference sequence).

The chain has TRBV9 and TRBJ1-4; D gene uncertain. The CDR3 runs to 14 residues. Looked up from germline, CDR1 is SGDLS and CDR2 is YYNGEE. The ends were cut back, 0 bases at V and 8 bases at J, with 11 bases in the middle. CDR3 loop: CASSVGGMREKLFF. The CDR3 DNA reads TGTGCCAGCAGCGTAGGCGGTATGCGGGAAAAACTGTTTTTT.

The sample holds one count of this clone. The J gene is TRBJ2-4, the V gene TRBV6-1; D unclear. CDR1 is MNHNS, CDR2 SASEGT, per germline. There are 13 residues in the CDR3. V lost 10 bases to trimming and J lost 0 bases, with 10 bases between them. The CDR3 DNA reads TGTGCCACCCAGACCTTAGCCAAAAACATTCAGTACTTC. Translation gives CATQTLAKNIQYF.

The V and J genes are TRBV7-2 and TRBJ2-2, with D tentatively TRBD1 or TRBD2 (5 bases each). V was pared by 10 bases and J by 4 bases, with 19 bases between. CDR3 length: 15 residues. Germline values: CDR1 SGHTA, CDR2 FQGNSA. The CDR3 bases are TGTGCCACCTCCGCGGTGGGGGTTTTCACCGGGGAGCTGTTTTTT. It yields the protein CATSAVGVFTGELFF.